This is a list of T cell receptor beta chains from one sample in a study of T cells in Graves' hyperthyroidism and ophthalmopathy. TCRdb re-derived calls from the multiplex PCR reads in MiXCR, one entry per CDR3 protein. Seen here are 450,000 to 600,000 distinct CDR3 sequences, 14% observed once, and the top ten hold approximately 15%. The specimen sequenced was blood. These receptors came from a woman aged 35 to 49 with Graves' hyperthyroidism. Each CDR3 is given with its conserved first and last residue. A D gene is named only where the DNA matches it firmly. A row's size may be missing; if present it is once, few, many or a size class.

TGTGCCAGTAGTATAGGGGCAGGATCCTCTGGAAACACCATATATTTT,CASSIGAGSSGNTIYF,-,TRBV19,few,TRBJ1-3
TGCAGTGCCTTTACTTCGTCTGGTTACAATGAGCAGTTCTTC,CSAFTSSGYNEQFF,-,TRBV20-1,many,TRBJ2-1
TGTGCCAGCATGCGAGATGCGGTGGGGGGAGAGACCCAGTACTTC,CASMRDAVGGETQYF,-,TRBV6-1,few,TRBJ2-5
TGTGCCAGCAGCTTTCAGGGAGCAACCGGGGAGCTGTTTTTT,CASSFQGATGELFF,-,TRBV5-6,few,TRBJ2-2
TGCGCCAGCGGAACGGGACAGGCCGGGTTGGGGCAGTTCTTC,CASGTGQAGLGQFF,TRBD1,TRBV5-1,many,TRBJ2-1
TGCGCCAGCAGCTCGGGACAGCTTACGGATACGCAGTATTTT,CASSSGQLTDTQYF,TRBD1,TRBV5-1,-,TRBJ2-3
TGTGCCAGCAGTTTATGGAGAAAGGGTGGGTACGAGCAGTACTTC,CASSLWRKGGYEQYF,-,TRBV28,many,TRBJ2-7
TGTGCCAGCAGCTCCCATGGTGCCGGGGCAGATACGCAGTATTTT,CASSSHGAGADTQYF,-,TRBV7-2,many,TRBJ2-3
TGCAGTGCTGGTACCGGGACTAGCAAAGCCTACGAGCAGTACTTC,CSAGTGTSKAYEQYF,TRBD2,TRBV20-1,few,TRBJ2-7
TGTGCCAGCAGTTTTCCAGAACTCCCCGAGACCCAGTACTTC,CASSFPELPETQYF,-,TRBV28,few,TRBJ2-5
TGTGCCAGCAGTTTAGCCCTAGCGGGCCGAAACAATGAGCAGTTCTTC,CASSLALAGRNNEQFF,TRBD2,TRBV28,-,TRBJ2-1
TGTGCCAGTAGTTCGCGGGAGGGATATTACGGTGAGCAGTTCTTC,CASSSREGYYGEQFF,TRBD2,TRBV19,-,TRBJ2-1
TGTGCCAGCAGCCAACAACTCGGATCCGCCTACGAGCAGTACTTC,CASSQQLGSAYEQYF,-,TRBV28,many,TRBJ2-7
TGTGCCAGCAGCTTTATGACGGTGAACACTGAAGCTTTCTTT,CASSFMTVNTEAFF,-,TRBV11-1,many,TRBJ1-1
TGTGCCAGCAGCCATGCCCAGGAAAAACTGTTTTTT,CASSHAQEKLFF,-,TRBV16,-,TRBJ1-4
TGCGCCAGCAGTGAGCGCGGCCAGGGGACCGCCTATAATTCACCCCTCCACTTT,CASSERGQGTAYNSPLHF,-,TRBV10-2,-,TRBJ1-6
TGCGCCAGCAGCTTGGAAGGGACGGGAGAGAACACCGGGGAGCTGTTTTTT,CASSLEGTGENTGELFF,-,TRBV5-1,few,TRBJ2-2
TGTGCCAGCAAGCCGCCGGCCTCGACGGGACCCCTCCACTTT,CASKPPASTGPLHF,-,TRBV28,few,TRBJ1-6
TGTGCCAGCAGTTTAAACCCCCTAGCGGGAGGGCCGGGCATTCAGTACTTC,CASSLNPLAGGPGIQYF,TRBD2,TRBV28,many,TRBJ2-4
TGCGCCAGCAGCTTGGAAGGCAACAGTTGGCAGCCCCAGCATTTT,CASSLEGNSWQPQHF,-,TRBV5-1,many,TRBJ1-5
TGTGCCACCAGCAGTACAGGGTACAATGAGCAGTTCTTC,CATSSTGYNEQFF,-,TRBV15,few,TRBJ2-1
TGCAGTGCGCGACTAGCGGGTCGCGACACCGGGGAGCTGTTTTTT,CSARLAGRDTGELFF,TRBD2,TRBV20-1,-,TRBJ2-2
TGTGCCAGCAGTAGACAGGGGAGTAGGGCCAAAAACATTCAGTACTTC,CASSRQGSRAKNIQYF,TRBD1,TRBV28,-,TRBJ2-4
TGCGCCAGCAGCCCGACTGGACAGGCTAGCACAGATACGCAGTATTTT,CASSPTGQASTDTQYF,TRBD1,TRBV5-1,-,TRBJ2-3
TGTGCCAGCAGCTTAGCGGCGACAGGGAATGGCTACACCTTC,CASSLAATGNGYTF,TRBD1,TRBV7-9,-,TRBJ1-2